This is a list of T cell receptor beta chains from one sample in a study of Graves' ophthalmopathy and Graves' hyperthyroidism. Each CDR3 protein gets one entry after TCRdb re-called the multiplex PCR reads with MiXCR. The data show a few hundred thousand distinct CDR3 sequences, around 19% seen once. Sequencing was carried out using peripheral blood. The receptors come from a woman aged 18-29 years with Graves' ophthalmopathy. CDR3s include the opening cysteine and the closing phenylalanine or tryptophan. Each record gives: D gene, V gene, clone size, J gene, CDR3 DNA, CDR3 protein. The D gene is left open where the match is weak. Not all rows give a size; the values are once, few, many and, for expanded clones, a class.

TRBD1	TRBV28	many	TRBJ1-5	TGTGCCAGCAGCCCTCGGACAGGCAATAGCAATCAGCCCCAGCATTTT	CASSPRTGNSNQPQHF
NA	TRBV7-2	many	TRBJ2-5	TGTGCCAGCAGCTTACCGGACGGGGAGACCCAGTACTTC	CASSLPDGETQYF
NA	TRBV19	many	TRBJ1-2	TGTGCCAGTAGTATGGATGAGGGGCACCTCGTCTATGGCTACACCTTC	CASSMDEGHLVYGYTF
NA	TRBV6-2/TRBV6-3	many	TRBJ2-2	TGTGCCAGTACTCCTTCGAGGGGGGGGCTCTCCGGGGAGCTGTTTTTT	CASTPSRGGLSGELFF
TRBD2	TRBV27	many	TRBJ2-7	TGTGCCAGCAGTTTAAAGGCGCTAGCGGGAACTTACGAGCAGTACTTC	CASSLKALAGTYEQYF
NA	TRBV13	NA	TRBJ2-7	TGTGCCAGCAGCTTCCAGGGAACGGGCGAGCAGTACTTC	CASSFQGTGEQYF
NA	TRBV5-1	many	TRBJ2-2	TGCGCCAGCAGGCACCTGGCTGACGGGGAGCTGTTTTTT	CASRHLADGELFF
NA	TRBV2	many	TRBJ2-7	TGTGCCAGCAGTAATGACAGGAGTCACAACGAGCAGTACTTC	CASSNDRSHNEQYF
NA	TRBV12-3/TRBV12-4	many	TRBJ1-2	TGTGCCAGCAGTTTAGCACCAGGGAACTATGGCTACACCTTC	CASSLAPGNYGYTF
NA	TRBV6-6	many	TRBJ1-1	TGTGCCAGCAGTTACTCGGGGGTAGGCACTGAAGCTTTCTTT	CASSYSGVGTEAFF
NA	TRBV12-5	NA	TRBJ2-7	TGTGCTAGTGGTTTACGACACGAGCAGTACTTC	CASGLRHEQYF
TRBD2	TRBV5-1	many	TRBJ2-2	TGCGCCAGCAGCTTGGAGCCTAGCGGCACGAACACCGGGGAGCTGTTTTTT	CASSLEPSGTNTGELFF
NA	TRBV4-3	many	TRBJ2-3	TGCGCCAGCAGCCGACAGGCCTACACAGATACGCAGTATTTT	CASSRQAYTDTQYF
NA	TRBV6-5	many	TRBJ1-5	TGTGCCAGCAGTTATACGAGGGGACAGCCCCAGCATTTT	CASSYTRGQPQHF
TRBD1	TRBV29-1	many	TRBJ1-1	TGCAGCGTAGACGGGACAGCGAACACTGAAGCTTTCTTT	CSVDGTANTEAFF
NA	TRBV30	few	TRBJ2-5	TGTGCCTGCATACGGGATGGAGAGACCCAGTACTTC	CACIRDGETQYF
NA	TRBV30	many	TRBJ2-2	TGTGCCTGGCCCCGACCCACCGGGGAGCTGTTTTTT	CAWPRPTGELFF
NA	TRBV5-1	many	TRBJ2-5	TGCGCCAGCAGCTTGGATACGGGGCTTGGGGAGACCCAGTACTTC	CASSLDTGLGETQYF
TRBD1	TRBV4-2	NA	TRBJ2-4	TGTGCCAGCAGCCAAGATCGTGGGACAGGGATGGACATTCAGTACTTC	CASSQDRGTGMDIQYF
NA	TRBV20-1	many	TRBJ1-2	TGCAGTGCCCAGGAACCCGACAGGCCTGTCTATGGCTACACCTTC	CSAQEPDRPVYGYTF
NA	TRBV6-2/TRBV6-3	many	TRBJ1-5	TGTGCCAGCAGTTACACACAGGGTGCGCAGCCCCAGCATTTT	CASSYTQGAQPQHF
NA	TRBV12-3/TRBV12-4	many	TRBJ2-4	TGTGCCAGCAGGAGTGGGGGGACAAGAAAAAACATTCAGTACTTC	CASRSGGTRKNIQYF
NA	TRBV4-2	many	TRBJ2-7	TGTGCCAGCAGCCAAGGTTGGGAAGGGGGTGACGAGCAGTACTTC	CASSQGWEGGDEQYF
NA	TRBV11-3	many	TRBJ1-1	TGTGCCAGCAGCTCTGGACGGAGTGAAGCTTTCTTT	CASSSGRSEAFF